The rows below give T cell receptor beta chains drawn from one sample of a study of somatic mutations in cytotoxic T cells in rheumatoid arthritis. Data came from immunoSEQ multiplex PCR; TCRdb stores just in-frame clones and leaves some out. The data hold about 6,900 clones, with about 81% observed a single time. The sample consisted of CD8+ T cells sorted from blood. Source of these receptors: an adult with rheumatoid arthritis. Both conserved end residues are part of each CDR3. D genes are given only for firm matches. Rows give clone size only sometimes, using once, few, many, or a class for an expanded clone.

CDR3 length: 16
clone size: .
D gene: TRBD2
V gene: TRBV7-2
J gene: TRBJ2-5
CDR3 protein: CASSLAASGGQETQYF
CDR3 DNA: TGTGCCAGCAGCTTAGCGGCTAGCGGGGGCCAAGAGACCCAGTACTTC

CDR3 length: 14
clone size: medium-sized
D gene: TRBD1
V gene: TRBV10-1
J gene: TRBJ2-7
CDR3 protein: CASTPDRGLNEQYF
CDR3 DNA: TGCGCCAGCACACCGGACAGGGGGCTGAACGAGCAGTACTTC

CDR3 length: 16
clone size: .
D gene: .
V gene: TRBV7-8
J gene: TRBJ2-5
CDR3 protein: CASSLGEGRTQETQYF
CDR3 DNA: TGTGCCAGCAGCTTAGGAGAGGGGAGAACCCAAGAGACCCAGTACTTC

CDR3 length: 16
clone size: .
D gene: TRBD2
V gene: TRBV9
J gene: TRBJ2-3
CDR3 protein: CASSSLAGGPTDTQYF
CDR3 DNA: TGTGCCAGCAGCAGTCTAGCGGGGGGGCCCACAGATACGCAGTATTTT

CDR3 length: 17
clone size: .
D gene: TRBD1
V gene: TRBV27
J gene: TRBJ1-6
CDR3 protein: CASSPPGTGDWSSPLHF
CDR3 DNA: TGTGCCAGCAGTCCACCGGGGACAGGGGACTGGTCTTCACCCCTCCACTTT

CDR3 length: 15
clone size: .
D gene: TRBD1
V gene: TRBV7-2
J gene: TRBJ2-7
CDR3 protein: CASSGPGQNSYEQYF
CDR3 DNA: TGTGCCAGCAGCGGTCCGGGACAGAATTCCTACGAGCAGTACTTC

CDR3 length: 16
clone size: .
D gene: TRBD1
V gene: TRBV5-1
J gene: TRBJ1-2
CDR3 protein: CASSLSPGQGDYGYTF
CDR3 DNA: TGCGCCAGCAGCTTGTCCCCCGGACAGGGTGACTATGGCTACACCTTC

CDR3 length: 16
clone size: .
D gene: .
V gene: TRBV4-2
J gene: TRBJ1-2
CDR3 protein: CASSQDIAGLSYGYTF
CDR3 DNA: TGTGCCAGCAGCCAAGATATTGCAGGGTTGAGCTATGGCTACACCTTC

CDR3 length: 15
clone size: few
D gene: .
V gene: TRBV7-9
J gene: TRBJ2-4
CDR3 protein: CASSLLGARGNIQYF
CDR3 DNA: TGTGCCAGCAGCTTATTGGGGGCGCGGGGAAACATTCAGTACTTC

CDR3 length: 16
clone size: .
D gene: TRBD2
V gene: TRBV7-8
J gene: TRBJ2-2
CDR3 protein: CASSRTSGTNTGELFF
CDR3 DNA: TGTGCCAGCAGCAGAACTAGCGGGACAAACACCGGGGAGCTGTTTTTT

CDR3 length: 13
clone size: .
D gene: .
V gene: TRBV30
J gene: TRBJ2-1
CDR3 protein: CAWRPSLDRVPFF
CDR3 DNA: TGTGCCTGGAGGCCCTCCCTCGACAGAGTCCCGTTCTTC

CDR3 length: 15
clone size: .
D gene: TRBD2
V gene: TRBV11-2
J gene: TRBJ2-5
CDR3 protein: CASSSGLAEQETQYF
CDR3 DNA: TGTGCCAGCAGCTCAGGACTAGCGGAACAAGAGACCCAGTACTTC

CDR3 length: 15
clone size: .
D gene: .
V gene: TRBV11-2
J gene: TRBJ1-1
CDR3 protein: CASSPYRGLPTEAFF
CDR3 DNA: TGTGCCAGCAGCCCGTATAGGGGGTTGCCCACTGAAGCTTTCTTT

CDR3 length: 15
clone size: .
D gene: .
V gene: TRBV5-1
J gene: TRBJ2-5
CDR3 protein: CASSQPGAGGETQYF
CDR3 DNA: TGCGCCAGCAGTCAACCGGGAGCCGGCGGAGAGACCCAGTACTTC

CDR3 length: 16
clone size: .
D gene: TRBD1
V gene: TRBV2
J gene: TRBJ1-2
CDR3 protein: CASTLGDSPSNYGYTF
CDR3 DNA: TGTGCCAGCACCCTGGGGGACAGCCCTTCTAACTATGGCTACACCTTC

CDR3 length: 15
clone size: .
D gene: .
V gene: TRBV7-6
J gene: TRBJ2-1
CDR3 protein: CASSLDIISYNEQFF
CDR3 DNA: TGTGCCAGCAGCCTCGACATCATCTCCTACAATGAGCAGTTCTTC

CDR3 length: 20
clone size: .
D gene: .
V gene: TRBV5-4
J gene: TRBJ1-2
CDR3 protein: CASSLTRGEIREKANYGYTF
CDR3 DNA: TGTGCCAGCAGCTTGACGAGGGGGGAAATACGGGAAAAAGCTAACTATGGCTACACCTTC

CDR3 length: 15
clone size: .
D gene: .
V gene: TRBV7-2
J gene: TRBJ1-6
CDR3 protein: CASSHTGEHNSPLHF
CDR3 DNA: TGTGCCAGCAGCCACACGGGGGAGCATAATTCACCCCTCCACTTT

CDR3 length: 19
clone size: .
D gene: .
V gene: TRBV5-1
J gene: TRBJ2-7
CDR3 protein: CASSLEYSGTGVYSYEQYF
CDR3 DNA: TGCGCCAGCAGCTTGGAGTATTCCGGGACGGGGGTTTACTCCTACGAGCAGTACTTC

CDR3 length: 14
clone size: few
D gene: .
V gene: TRBV30
J gene: TRBJ1-1
CDR3 protein: CAWSVFGVSTEAFF
CDR3 DNA: TGTGCCTGGAGTGTATTCGGGGTTAGCACTGAAGCTTTCTTT

CDR3 length: 15
clone size: .
D gene: .
V gene: TRBV6-1
J gene: TRBJ2-7
CDR3 protein: CASSERGATSYEQYF
CDR3 DNA: TGTGCCAGCAGTGAACGGGGCGCGACCTCCTACGAGCAGTACTTC

CDR3 length: 14
clone size: few
D gene: TRBD1
V gene: TRBV6-4
J gene: TRBJ1-5
CDR3 protein: CASTAGQQNQPQHF
CDR3 DNA: TGTGCCAGCACGGCGGGACAGCAAAATCAGCCCCAGCATTTT

CDR3 length: 16
clone size: .
D gene: .
V gene: TRBV5-1
J gene: TRBJ2-7
CDR3 protein: CASSLSVGGLTYEQYF
CDR3 DNA: TGCGCCAGCAGCTTGTCGGTCGGGGGGCTAACCTACGAGCAGTACTTC

CDR3 length: 22
clone size: .
D gene: .
V gene: TRBV15
J gene: TRBJ2-6
CDR3 protein: CATSRDYRTVSQESSGANVLTF
CDR3 DNA: TGTGCCACCAGCAGAGACTACCGGACAGTTTCCCAAGAAAGCTCTGGGGCCAACGTCCTGACTTTC

CDR3 length: 14
clone size: .
D gene: TRBD1
V gene: TRBV5-4
J gene: TRBJ2-7
CDR3 protein: CASSWGQGGYEQYF
CDR3 DNA: TGTGCCAGCAGCTGGGGACAGGGCGGCTACGAGCAGTACTTC

CDR3 length: 16
clone size: once
D gene: TRBD2
V gene: TRBV7-9
J gene: TRBJ2-5
CDR3 protein: CASSLGTSGGPETQYF
CDR3 DNA: TGTGCCAGCAGCTTAGGTACTAGCGGGGGGCCAGAGACCCAGTACTTC

CDR3 length: 15
clone size: .
D gene: .
V gene: TRBV19
J gene: TRBJ2-7
CDR3 protein: CASSIVHSETYEQYF
CDR3 DNA: TGTGCCAGTAGTATAGTACACTCGGAAACCTACGAGCAGTACTTC